Listed below are T cell receptor beta chains from one sample, sequenced in a study of T-cell memory formation after mild COVID-19. TCRdb re-analysed the 5' RACE reads in MiXCR, keeping a single row per CDR3 protein. The sample gives 350,000 or so distinct CDR3 sequences, approximately 12% of which show up once; around 21% is in the top ten. The sequenced sample consisted of PBMCs or a T cell subset sorted from them (not recorded which). These receptor sequences come from a man aged 18 to 35 who had mild COVID-19 (a few samples of this study predate the infection). Cell type and time point are not known. The CDR3 runs from the conserved cysteine through the conserved F or W. A D gene is named only where the DNA matches it firmly. Only some rows state a clone size, as once, few, many or a class for expanded clones.

NA TRBJ1-5 TRBV7-2 NA TGTGCCAGCAGCTCCCCGGCAGGGCGCAATCAGCCCCAGCATTTT CASSSPAGRNQPQHF
NA TRBJ2-3 TRBV6-4 TRBD2 TGTGCCAGCAGTGACTGGTCTAGCGGTCTCCCGGATACGCAGTATTTT CASSDWSSGLPDTQYF
NA TRBJ2-1 TRBV12-3/TRBV12-4 TRBD1 TGTGCCAGCAGTTCGCGGGACAGGGGTTATGAGCAGTTCTTC CASSSRDRGYEQFF
many TRBJ1-1 TRBV6-5 NA TGTGCCAGCAGTTACCAGGCGGCCATGAACACTGAAGCTTTCTTT CASSYQAAMNTEAFF
NA TRBJ2-1 TRBV18 TRBD1 TGTGCCAGCTCCCCGCCGACAGGGACCAATGAGCAGTTCTTC CASSPPTGTNEQFF
NA TRBJ1-1 TRBV6-5 NA TGTGCCAGCAGTTACGGGGACACCTTGAACACTGAAGCTTTCTTT CASSYGDTLNTEAFF
NA TRBJ2-1 TRBV3-1 TRBD1 TGTGCCAGCAGCCAAGATGGGTCCGGGGGGACAGGGTACAATGAGCAGTTCTTC CASSQDGSGGTGYNEQFF
many TRBJ1-5 TRBV6-6 NA TGTGCCAGCTTTGAGCCGGCGGAGGCTCAGCCCCAGCATTTT CASFEPAEAQPQHF
few TRBJ1-5 TRBV6-2/TRBV6-3 NA TGTGCCAGCACTCCCGGGGCAGGGTTGAGTTTGGCCCAGCATTTT CASTPGAGLSLAQHF
NA TRBJ2-5 TRBV6-2/TRBV6-3 NA TGTGCCAGCGCGGGGGCAGGGAGAGAGACCCAGTACTTC CASAGAGRETQYF
NA TRBJ1-2 TRBV5-6 NA TGTGCCAGCAGCTTGGTAGGACAGCCGGTTTATGGCTACACCTTC CASSLVGQPVYGYTF
few TRBJ2-1 TRBV10-2 TRBD2 TGCGCCAGCAGTGTTCCCCTAGCGGGGGCCTACAATGAGCAGTTCTTC CASSVPLAGAYNEQFF
few TRBJ1-3 TRBV10-3 NA TGTGCCATCAGTGAGTCGAGTCTCGGTAACACCATATATTTT CAISESSLGNTIYF
few TRBJ1-1 TRBV7-8 NA TGTGCCAGCAGCCCTGGGCGCGGCCTGAACACTGAAGCTTTCTTT CASSPGRGLNTEAFF
NA TRBJ2-1 TRBV14 NA TGTGCCAGCAGCCCCGACAGCTGGTACAATGAGCAGTTCTTC CASSPDSWYNEQFF
few TRBJ2-7 TRBV6-6 NA TGTGCCAGCAGTCAGGCAGGTTCCTACGAGCAGTACTTC CASSQAGSYEQYF
many TRBJ1-5 TRBV12-3/TRBV12-4 NA TGTGCCAGCAGGACAGAAGGGGGGCAGCCCCAGCATTTT CASRTEGGQPQHF
few TRBJ2-3 TRBV24-1 TRBD2 TGTGCCACCAGTGATCGGGGGGGTACGCAGTATTTT CATSDRGGTQYF